Below, 24 T cell receptor beta chains from the same sample are listed, as sequenced in a study of blood T cell repertoires in COVID-19. Method: immunoSEQ multiplex PCR; TCRdb's copy keeps in-frame clones and lacks some. The sample has fewer than 200,000 clones; 82% are singletons. The sequenced sample consisted of peripheral blood. These receptors were taken from a woman in her 70s with acute or convalescent COVID-19.

V is TRBV30 and J is TRBJ2-3; a possible D gene is TRBD1 (5 bases). This CDR3 has 14 amino acids. Trimming pared 6 bases from V and 3 bases from J, leaving 16 bases between. Germline CDR1 and CDR2: GTSNPN and SVGIG (reference sequence). CDR3 sequence: CACFTGLGTDTQYF. DNA for the CDR3: TGTGCCTGCTTCACAGGCCTCGGGACAGATACGCAGTATTTT.

This clone was counted a few times. The V call is TRBV10-3, the J call TRBJ2-2; possibly TRBD1 for D (7 bases). CDR1 ENHRY and CDR2 SYGVKD come from the germline V gene. This CDR3 contains 13 residues. V dropped 11 bases and J dropped 4 bases, with 14 bases sitting between them. CDR3 amino acids: CAAEQGGTGELFF. Written as DNA, the CDR3 is TGTGCCGCCGAGCAGGGGGGCACCGGGGAGCTGTTTTTT.

This clone appeared a few times. This chain uses TRBV4-3 with TRBJ1-4; the D gene is possibly TRBD1 (6 bases). The CDR3 consists of 21 residues. V was shortened by 3 bases and J by 4 bases, with 30 bases between the two germline ends. The germline V gene encodes CDR1 LGHNA and CDR2 YSLEER. The CDR3 nucleotides are TGCGCCAGCAGCCATTCTATAGATCAGGGGAGGGCAGGTATGGATAATGAAAAACTGTTTTTT. Translating it yields CASSHSIDQGRAGMDNEKLFF.

The chain uses TRBV6-5 and TRBJ1-1; D gene uncertain. CDR3 length: 13 amino acids. Trimming took 2 bases from V and 2 from J, leaving 6 bases between them. Per the germline V gene, CDR1 is MNHEY and CDR2 is SVGAGI. CDR3 protein: CASSYGSNTEAFF. CDR3 nucleotides: TGTGCCAGCAGTTACGGGAGTAACACTGAAGCTTTCTTT.

V is TRBV5-1 and J is TRBJ2-1; D remains ambiguous. Germline values: CDR1 SGHRS, CDR2 YFSETQ. V lost 4 bases and J lost 3, with 14 bases in between. This CDR3 has 15 residues. The CDR3 DNA reads TGCGCCAGCAGCCCAGGCGCTACCAGCTACAATGAGCAGTTCTTC. Residues: CASSPGATSYNEQFF.

This clone has more than one count but fewer than ten. J is TRBJ2-7 and V is TRBV11-2; D unresolved. Per germline, CDR1 SGHAT and CDR2 FQNNGV. This CDR3 region has 14 residues. V was cut by 3 bases and J by 2 bases, with 11 bases left in between. The CDR3 loop is CASSFYFTPYEQYF. The DNA for the CDR3 is TGTGCCAGCAGCTTTTACTTCACCCCCTACGAGCAGTACTTC.

The J gene is TRBJ1-6, the V gene TRBV6-1, with 10 bases identical to TRBD1. V was clipped by 3 bases and J by 8 bases; unmatched bases: 1. Germline V lookup: CDR1 MNHNS, CDR2 SASEGT. The length of the CDR3 is 14 residues. The CDR3 DNA is TGTGCCAGCAGTGAGGACAGGGGGTATTCACCCCTCCACTTT. Protein: CASSEDRGYSPLHF.

The chain carries TRBV4-1 and TRBJ2-7, with D possibly being TRBD1 (6 bases). The V end was cut by 3 bases, the J end by 2 bases, with 14 bases between. The CDR3 has 15 amino acids. Germline V CDR1 and CDR2: MGHRA, YSYEKL. DNA of the CDR3: TGCGCCAGCAGCCACCCCCAGGGGCGGACCTACGAGCAGTACTTC. Translating it yields CASSHPQGRTYEQYF.

The chain is built from TRBV11-2 and TRBJ2-7; TRBD2 matches at 15 bases. The junction had 8 bases not matched to a gene; V was cut back by 2 bases and J by 3 bases. This CDR3 spans 18 amino acids. Germline loops: CDR1 SGHAT, CDR2 FQNNGV. CDR3 loop: CASSLLGLAGGPVYEQYF. CDR3 DNA sequence: TGTGCCAGCAGCTTATTAGGACTAGCGGGAGGGCCTGTCTACGAGCAGTACTTC.

The V gene is TRBV7-2, the J gene TRBJ2-5; tentative D call: TRBD1 (6 bases). Germline CDR1 is SGHTA and CDR2 is FQGNSA. This CDR3 has 16 residues. V lost 5 bases and J 4 bases, leaving 20 bases between the germline ends. The CDR3 nucleotides are TGTGCCAGCAGCCCGGACAGAGTGGGGAAGGGAGAGACCCAGTACTTC. It translates to CASSPDRVGKGETQYF.

The rearrangement links TRBV4-3 to TRBJ2-1; the match to TRBD2 covers 9 bases. The V and J ends lost 4 bases and 8 bases, in that order; junction bases with no gene match: 6. The CDR3 consists of 14 residues. CDR1 is LGHNA, CDR2 YSLEER, per germline. In DNA, the CDR3 is TGCGCCAGCAGCCTTGCGGGGGGGCCCGATGAGCAGTTCTTC. It codes for CASSLAGGPDEQFF.

The rearrangement joins TRBV3-1 (or the pseudogene TRBV3-2) to TRBJ2-7, with TRBD1 identical over 9 bases. V lost 2 bases to trimming and J lost 5 bases; unmatched junction nucleotides: 13. Germline CDR1 is LGHDT and CDR2 is YNNKEL (reference sequence). This CDR3 is 17 amino acids long. CDR3 region: CASSQLTVGTGPNEQYF. CDR3 DNA: TGTGCCAGCAGCCAATTGACTGTAGGGACAGGGCCGAACGAGCAGTACTTC.

The chain has TRBV19 and TRBJ1-4; D remains unclear. Trimming removed 6 bases from V and 4 bases from J, with 15 bases in between. Germline values: CDR1 LNHDA, CDR2 SQIVND (reference sequence). The CDR3 runs to 15 residues. The CDR3 DNA reads as TGTGCCAGTAGCCAGGCCGGGAACCTTAATGAAAAACTGTTTTTT. Protein product: CASSQAGNLNEKLFF.

This clone was seen once. V is TRBV28 and J is TRBJ2-3; 7 bases are a match to TRBD1. This CDR3 has 14 amino acids. The V and J ends lost 1 base and 5 bases, in that order; junction bases with no gene match: 3. CDR1 is MDHEN, CDR2 SYDVKM, per germline. Here the CDR3 reads CASSLYRGQDTQYF. Written as DNA, the CDR3 is TGTGCCAGCAGTTTATACAGGGGTCAAGATACGCAGTATTTT.

The chain uses TRBV4-2 and TRBJ2-6; D possibly corresponds to TRBD2 (6 bases). CDR1 and CDR2 (germline): LGHNA, YNFKEQ. The germline V and J ends were trimmed by 1 base and 0 bases, with 13 bases remaining between them. CDR3 length: 18 residues. The CDR3 coding sequence is TGTGCCAGCAGCCAAGCCGGAGGGGCACTCTCTGGGGCCAACGTCCTGACTTTC. Translating it yields CASSQAGGALSGANVLTF.

This clone came up once. The chain joins TRBV6-5 to TRBJ1-2; tentatively, D is TRBD1 (5 bases). CDR3 length: 15 amino acids. V gave up 0 bases and J gave up 4 bases, with 12 bases separating them. The germline CDR1 and CDR2 sequences are MNHEY and SVGAGI. The CDR3 spells CASSYSTGRGYGYTF. The CDR3 DNA is TGTGCCAGCAGTTACTCAACAGGCCGCGGCTATGGCTACACCTTC.

In this sample, this clone turned up once. The chain joins TRBV10-3 to TRBJ2-2; 8 nucleotides match TRBD2. The CDR3 extends over 14 amino acids. Trimming took 6 bases from V and 7 from J; bases not matched to a gene: 7. In germline, CDR1 is ENHRY, CDR2 SYGVKD. The CDR3 DNA sequence: TGTGCCATCAGGGGGACTAGTGATCTCGGGGAGCTGTTTTTT. Translated, it gives CAIRGTSDLGELFF.

The chain carries TRBV5-5 and TRBJ2-7; possibly TRBD1 for D (6 bases). Germline CDR1 reads SGHKS; CDR2 reads YYEKEE (reference sequence). Trimming left V 4 bases short and J 2 bases short, with 13 bases between. CDR3 length: 14 residues. CDR3 protein: CASSIQGYPYEQYF. The CDR3 DNA is TGTGCCAGCAGCATACAGGGTTATCCCTACGAGCAGTACTTC.

Comment on this clone: At the DNA level, this CDR3 is encoded by other sequences in the same sample as well. The V gene is TRBV19, the J gene TRBJ2-7, with a possible D match to TRBD2 (6 bases). The CDR3 covers 14 residues. V shed 2 bases and J shed 1 base, with 9 bases lying between them. Germline values: CDR1 LNHDA, CDR2 SQIVND (reference sequence). CDR3 protein: CASSIRRESYEQYF. CDR3 sequence (DNA): TGTGCCAGTAGTATAAGGAGGGAATCCTACGAGCAGTACTTC. Looking up the rest from reference TRBV19 and TRBJ2-7 gives the full variable domain: DGGITQSPKYLFRKEGQNVTLSCEQNLNHDAMYWYRQDPGQGLRLIYYSQIVNDFQKGDIAEGYSVSREKKESFPLTVTSAQKNPTAFYLCASSIRRESYEQYFGPGTRLTVT.

The CDR3 DNA follows: TGTGCCAGCAGCTTGGATTGGGGAGGCGAGCAGTACTTC. Its protein is CASSLDWGGEQYF. V and J are TRBV5-4 and TRBJ2-7, with D possibly TRBD2 on 6 matching bases. The germline CDR1 and CDR2 sequences are SGHNT and YYREEE (reference sequence). This CDR3 is built from 13 residues. V lost 0 bases and J 6 bases, leaving 10 bases between the germline ends.

Points on this clone: The sample has other DNA sequences that encode this CDR3 too. The chain joins TRBV6-2 or TRBV6-3 to TRBJ1-5; 7 nucleotides align to TRBD1. The germline V gene has CDR1 MNHEY and CDR2 SVGEGT. The V segment lost 6 bases and the J segment 4 bases; nucleotides outside the gene matches: 3. The CDR3 length is 13 residues. In DNA form, the CDR3 reads TGTGCCAGCAGCTTGACAGGGAATCAGCCCCAGCATTTT. Protein sequence: CASSLTGNQPQHF.

This clone has a single count. The CDR3 loop reads CASSPSPRLTKNTEAFF. CDR3 DNA: TGTGCCAGCAGCCCTTCCCCCAGGCTGACGAAGAACACTGAAGCTTTCTTT. The gene calls are TRBV7-3 and TRBJ1-1; D remains unclear. This CDR3 has 17 amino acids. V dropped 5 bases and J dropped 1 base, with 20 bases sitting between them. CDR1 is SGHTA and CDR2 is FQGTGA in the germline V gene.

Note on this clone: Its ends do not fully match the called genes, so a read error is possible. This sequence joins TRBV7-3 and TRBJ2-2; 9 positions match TRBD2. This CDR3 region has 16 residues. Germline CDR1 SGHTA, CDR2 FQGTGA. The CDR3 protein is CASRLRAGGPTGELFF. The DNA for the CDR3 is TGTGCCAGCCGCTTGCGGGCGGGGGGGCCCACCGGGGAGCTGTTTTTT.

The chain combines TRBV19 with TRBJ1-1, with 8 bases fitting TRBD1. CDR1 is LNHDA, CDR2 SQIVND, per germline (reference sequence). This CDR3 comprises 16 residues. V was clipped by 5 bases and J by 5 bases; unmatched bases: 13. CDR3 nucleotides: TGTGCCAGTAGTCCCGGACAGGGTGGGAGTTCGACTGAAGCTTTCTTT. Residues: CASSPGQGGSSTEAFF.